One sample yielded the 18 T cell receptor beta chains listed below, sequenced in a study of CD8 T cells in Susac syndrome. Reverse transcription of roughly 0.5 to 1 ug RNA was performed with random hexamers. TCRdb ran MiXCR on the immunoSEQ multiplex PCR reads and lists one entry per CDR3 protein. The table lists 150,000 to 250,000 distinct CDR3 sequences, about 95% of them singletons, with around 0.085% in the top ten. Sequencing input: CD4+ T cells from PBMCs. All receptors derive from a human donor with multiple sclerosis.

The count of this clonotype is one. This chain connects TRBV6-5 to TRBJ2-7; 8 nucleotides agree with TRBD2. Per germline, CDR1 MNHEY and CDR2 SVGAGI. The CDR3 loop spans 14 amino acids. V dropped 7 bases and J dropped 0; count of bases not matched to a gene: 5. The CDR3 DNA follows: TGTGCCAGCAAGGAGCGGGGGACCTCCTACGAGCAGTACTTC. Its translation: CASKERGTSYEQYF.

The chain has TRBV2 and TRBJ1-2, with D unresolved. The germline V and J ends were trimmed by 1 base and 5 bases, with 8 bases remaining between them. This CDR3 has 13 residues. Germline V lookup: CDR1 SNHLY, CDR2 FYNNEI. The CDR3: CASSEGLEYGYTF. The CDR3 DNA reads as TGTGCCAGCAGTGAAGGGCTGGAGTATGGCTACACCTTC. Filled out from reference TRBV2 and TRBJ1-2, the complete variable domain reads EPEVTQTPSHQVTQMGQEVILRCVPISNHLYFYWYRQILGQKVEFLVSFYNNEISEKSEIFDDQFSVERPDGSNFTLKIRSTKLEDSAMYFCASSEGLEYGYTFGSGTRLTVV.

This sequence joins TRBV24-1 and TRBJ2-5; 12 nucleotides align to TRBD1. After removal of 4 bases from V and 7 bases from J, the junction contained 6 bases not matched to a gene. The CDR3 spans 15 residues. Looked up from germline, CDR1 is KGHDR and CDR2 is SFDVKD. CDR3 sequence (DNA): TGTGCCACCAGTGACCGGGACAGGGGGCGCGGGACCCAGTACTTC. Its protein is CATSDRDRGRGTQYF.

The chain is built from TRBV20-1 and TRBJ2-7, with a weak D call TRBD2 (5 bases). The V gene's germline CDR1 is DFQATT and CDR2 SNEGSKA (reference sequence). The V end was cut by 5 bases, the J end by 9 bases, with 14 bases between. The CDR3 is 11 amino acids. The CDR3, as DNA: TGCAGTGCTTTCGACTACCCCGGGCAGTACTTC. Its protein is CSAFDYPGQYF.

This chain links TRBV7-8 with TRBJ2-7, with D possibly being TRBD1 (6 bases). Trimming removed 1 base at V and 7 bases at J, with 14 bases between. The CDR3 runs 14 residues. CDR1 SGHVS and CDR2 FQNEAQ come from the germline V gene. The CDR3 DNA reads as TGTGCCAGCAGCTTAGATCCCCATAGGGGGGAGCAGTACTTC. Protein sequence: CASSLDPHRGEQYF.

The CDR3 DNA is TGTGCCAGCAGCCTTTACAGGGCCGAGCAGTACTTC. As protein: CASSLYRAEQYF. The chain joins TRBV14 to TRBJ2-7; tentative D call: TRBD1 (6 bases). With 4 bases removed from V and 6 bases from J, the gap between germline ends came to 10 bases. CDR3 length: 12 amino acids. Germline V lookup: CDR1 SGHDN, CDR2 FVKESK.

The chain has TRBV11-1 and TRBJ1-1; D remains ambiguous. The CDR3 runs 13 residues. V was cut by 3 bases and J by 5 bases, with 10 bases left in between. Germline V gene data show CDR1 as SGHAT and CDR2 as FQDESV (reference sequence). The chain's CDR3 is CASSLFGVTEAFF. CDR3 sequence (DNA): TGTGCCAGCAGCTTGTTTGGTGTGACTGAAGCTTTCTTT.

The V and J genes are TRBV20-1 and TRBJ1-2, with 7 bases identical to TRBD1. The CDR3 is made up of 13 amino acids. Germline-derived CDR1 and CDR2 are DFQATT and SNEGSKA (reference sequence). The V gene end was trimmed by 0 bases and the J gene end by 10 bases; junction bases not matched to a gene: 8. CDR3 residues: CSAREGQVPPYTF. As DNA, the CDR3 is TGCAGTGCTAGAGAAGGACAGGTACCGCCCTACACCTTC.

The chain employs TRBV9 and TRBJ2-7, with 7 bases aligning to TRBD1. The CDR3 totals 15 residues. Germline lookup yields CDR1 SGDLS and CDR2 YYNGEE. With 0 bases clipped from V and 1 base from J, the junction kept 4 bases outside the gene matches. The CDR3 here is CASSVGGGRSYEQYF. CDR3 bases: TGTGCCAGCAGCGTAGGAGGGGGCAGGTCCTACGAGCAGTACTTC.

CDR3 DNA sequence: TGTGCCTGGAGTGAGGTGTTGAGTCAGCCCCAGCATTTT. Its translation: CAWSEVLSQPQHF. The gene calls are TRBV30 and TRBJ1-5; the D is unclear. CDR3 length: 13 residues. The germline gives CDR1 GTSNPN, CDR2 SVGIG (reference sequence). Trimming left V 1 base short and J 6 bases short, with 10 bases between.

The chain is built from TRBV18 and TRBJ2-5; D remains unclear. Germline-derived CDR1 and CDR2 are KGHSH and LQKENI. V was cut by 8 bases and J by 10 bases, with 17 bases left in between. The length of the CDR3 is 12 residues. The CDR3 sequence: CASAKPDGNQYF. For the CDR3, the DNA is TGTGCCAGCGCGAAACCGGACGGCAACCAGTACTTC.

The chain combines TRBV6-5 with TRBJ1-1; 7 bases fit TRBD1. Germline values: CDR1 MNHEY, CDR2 SVGAGI. This CDR3 contains 15 residues. V gave up 5 bases and J gave up 5 bases; unmatched junction bases: 11. The CDR3 spells CASSRRDSRWTEAFF. As DNA, the CDR3 is TGTGCCAGCAGTAGACGGGACAGTCGATGGACTGAAGCTTTCTTT.

This clonotype appeared once. The CDR3 DNA is TGCAGTGCTAAACTTCCCGGGACACAAAAAGATACGCAGTATTTT. This translates into CSAKLPGTQKDTQYF. This chain connects TRBV20-1 to TRBJ2-3; a possible D gene is TRBD1 (6 bases). Germline V lookup: CDR1 DFQATT, CDR2 SNEGSKA (reference sequence). CDR3 length equals 15 residues. V was trimmed by 4 bases and J by 5 bases, leaving 19 bases between them.

The V call is TRBV7-9, the J call TRBJ2-1, with 10 bases that match TRBD2. Germline trimming cut 7 bases from V and 4 bases from J; bases unmatched to any gene: 1. Per the germline V gene, CDR1 is SEHNR and CDR2 is FQNEAQ (reference sequence). The CDR3 extends over 13 amino acids. CDR3 DNA: TGTGCCAGCAAAGCGGGGGGGTACAATGAGCAGTTCTTC. It is translated as CASKAGGYNEQFF. The entire variable domain, with the rest obtained from reference TRBV7-9 and TRBJ2-1, is as follows: DTGVSQNPRHKITKRGQNVTFRCDPISEHNRLYWYRQTLGQGPEFLTYFQNEAQLEKSRLLSDRFSAERPKGSFSTLEIQRTEQGDSAMYLCASKAGGYNEQFFGPGTRLTVL.

V is TRBV7-9 and J is TRBJ2-5; no definite D call. The germline gives CDR1 SEHNR, CDR2 FQNEAQ (reference sequence). The CDR3 is made up of 14 amino acids. V was trimmed by 2 bases and J by 0 bases, leaving 7 bases between them. CDR3 bases: TGTGCCAGCAGCTTACGGCAGAACCAAGAGACCCAGTACTTC. It is translated as CASSLRQNQETQYF.

The rearrangement uses TRBV10-3 and TRBJ2-1, with D possibly TRBD2 on 5 matching bases. The V end was cut by 4 bases, the J end by 0 bases, with 13 bases between. This CDR3 spans 16 amino acids. Germline V gene sequence: CDR1 ENHRY, CDR2 SYGVKD. Written as DNA, the CDR3 is TGTGCCATCAGTGGAAGGATTGGGAGCTCCTACAATGAGCAGTTCTTC. Its translation: CAISGRIGSSYNEQFF.

The gene calls are TRBV7-2 and TRBJ1-6; possible D gene TRBD1, 6 bases. Germline V CDR1 and CDR2: SGHTA, FQGNSA. The CDR3 sequence is 13 residues long. Trimming stripped 10 bases from V and 9 bases from J, with 16 bases between. CDR3 coding DNA: TGTGCCACGAATGGGGGCTTAGGTTCACCCCTCCACTTT. Residues: CATNGGLGSPLHF.

The V gene is TRBV29-1, the J gene TRBJ2-3, with 8 bases aligning to TRBD2. The CDR3 has 14 amino acids. The germline V gene has CDR1 SQVTM and CDR2 ANQGSEA. V was clipped by 5 bases and J by 4 bases; unmatched bases: 8. CDR3 sequence (DNA): TGCAGCGTTCCAAAATCGGGAGGGTCAGATACGCAGTATTTT. Protein sequence: CSVPKSGGSDTQYF.